These 23 T cell receptor beta chains came from one sample sequenced in a study of cytomegalovirus exposure and HLA in healthy donors. Researchers ran the PCR with 60 Vbeta and 13 Jbeta primers. Method: immunoSEQ multiplex PCR; TCRdb's copy keeps in-frame clones and lacks some. The table has 150,000 to 180,000 clones, roughly 82% seen once. The sample consisted of PBMCs. The receptor set was obtained from a woman aged 50 to 60 in good health and CMV-seropositive.

J is TRBJ1-2 and V is TRBV6-5; D remains ambiguous. Germline CDR1 is MNHEY and CDR2 is SVGAGI. V was clipped by 6 bases and J by 2 bases, with 10 bases between them. The CDR3 has 13 amino acids. Here the CDR3 DNA reads TGTGCCAGCAGACCTACGATAAACTATGGCTACACCTTC. It specifies CASRPTINYGYTF.

The chain is built from TRBV9 and TRBJ2-1, with 12 bases aligning to TRBD2. Germline CDR1 SGDLS, CDR2 YYNGEE. Trimming removed 3 bases from V and 5 bases from J; junction bases left unmatched: 9. CDR3 length: 17 amino acids. The CDR3 sequence: CASSETPGLAGNNEQFF. CDR3 sequence (DNA): TGTGCCAGCAGCGAAACCCCGGGACTAGCGGGTAACAATGAGCAGTTCTTC. The complete variable domain, with remaining parts taken from reference TRBV9 and TRBJ2-1, reads DSGVTQTPKHLITATGQRVTLRCSPRSGDLSVYWYQQSLDQGLQFLIQYYNGEERAKGNILERFSAQQFPDLHSELNLSSLELGDSALYFCASSETPGLAGNNEQFFGPGTRLTVL.

The rearrangement joins TRBV5-1 to TRBJ2-7; maybe TRBD2 (6 bases). Trimming took 4 bases from V and 3 from J, leaving 11 bases between them. CDR1 is SGHRS, CDR2 YFSETQ, per germline. The CDR3 totals 13 residues. The CDR3 DNA is TGCGCCAGCAGCCACCAGGAGGGCTACGAGCAGTACTTC. It yields the protein CASSHQEGYEQYF.

The chain is built from TRBV4-2 and TRBJ1-1, with D perhaps matching TRBD1 (5 bases). Trimming took off 4 bases at V and 1 base at J, with 7 bases between the two ends. This CDR3 is built from 13 residues. Germline CDR1 and CDR2: LGHNA and YNFKEQ. The CDR3 spells CASSPQGNTEAFF. In DNA, the CDR3 is TGTGCCAGCAGCCCTCAGGGGAACACTGAAGCTTTCTTT.

The chain couples TRBV19 to TRBJ2-7; 7 bases fit TRBD1. After removal of 3 bases from V and 6 bases from J, the junction contained 14 bases not matched to a gene. Looked up from germline, CDR1 is LNHDA and CDR2 is SQIVND (reference sequence). The CDR3 is 16 amino acids. In nucleotides, the CDR3 is TGTGCCAGTAGTATGTCGGTCGGACAGGCCGGTGGCGAGCAGTACTTC. It yields the protein CASSMSVGQAGGEQYF.

The chain has TRBV29-1 and TRBJ2-1; D is unresolved. Trimming took off 4 bases at V and 7 bases at J, with 11 bases between the two ends. Looked up from germline, CDR1 is SQVTM and CDR2 is ANQGSEA. CDR3 size: 12 residues. CDR3 residues: CSVASRLNEQFF. The DNA of the CDR3 is TGCAGCGTTGCTTCCCGACTGAATGAGCAGTTCTTC.

This clone was counted many times. J is TRBJ1-1 and V is TRBV6-5, with a possible D match to TRBD1 (6 bases). Deletions cut 9 bases from V and 7 bases from J, with 12 bases between. The CDR3 extends over 11 amino acids. Germline V gene sequence: CDR1 MNHEY, CDR2 SVGAGI. The CDR3 nucleotides read TGTGCCAGTGGGGGGGGGCTTGAAGCTTTCTTT. Translation: CASGGGLEAFF.

The chain couples TRBV7-2 to TRBJ1-1, with D possibly being TRBD1 (5 bases). Trimming shortened V by 3 bases and J by 6 bases, and 14 bases separated the two germline ends. The CDR3 runs to 14 residues. Per germline, CDR1 SGHTA and CDR2 FQGNSA. CDR3 sequence (DNA): TGTGCCAGCAGCTTGGCATGGGGGGACGCTGAAGCTTTCTTT. Translation: CASSLAWGDAEAFF.

V and J are TRBV19 and TRBJ2-3; 7 bases agree with TRBD1. The CDR3 runs 15 residues. V shed 3 bases, J shed 4 bases, and the junction held 7 bases outside the gene matches. CDR1 is LNHDA, CDR2 SQIVND, per germline (reference sequence). The CDR3 loop reads CASSIRETGADTQYF. CDR3 sequence (DNA): TGTGCCAGTAGTATTCGGGAAACAGGGGCAGATACGCAGTATTTT.

The V gene is TRBV11-1, the J gene TRBJ1-2, with 7 bases identical to TRBD1. The junction had 8 bases not matched to a gene; V was cut back by 7 bases and J by 6 bases. From germline, CDR1 is SGHAT and CDR2 FQDESV (reference sequence). The CDR3 totals 13 residues. CDR3 in amino acids: CASTPPGTDGYTF. CDR3 nucleotide sequence: TGTGCCAGCACCCCCCCCGGGACAGATGGCTACACCTTC.

This clone was seen only a few times. The chain combines TRBV27 with TRBJ2-7, with 9 bases lining up with TRBD1. Germline values: CDR1 MNHEY, CDR2 SMNVEV (reference sequence). Trimming cost V 11 bases and J 5 bases; bases outside gene matches: 10. The CDR3 extends over 13 amino acids. CDR3 in DNA: TGTGCCTCCATGAGACGGGACAGGGACGAGCAGTACTTC. Amino acid sequence: CASMRRDRDEQYF.

The J gene is TRBJ2-2, the V gene TRBV5-1; maybe TRBD2 (6 bases). With 4 bases removed from V and 1 base from J, the gap between germline ends came to 11 bases. The germline CDR1 and CDR2 sequences are SGHRS and YFSETQ. The CDR3 length is 15 residues. The CDR3 coding sequence is TGCGCCAGCAGCCGGGACTGGGGGAACACCGGGGAGCTGTTTTTT. Translation gives CASSRDWGNTGELFF.

The CDR3: CSVRDTANQPQHF. CDR3 coding DNA: TGCAGCGTGAGGGACACAGCGAATCAGCCCCAGCATTTT. This chain links TRBV29-1 with TRBJ1-5; perhaps TRBD1 as D (6 bases). The CDR3 is 13 residues long. Germline CDR1 and CDR2: SQVTM and ANQGSEA. Trimming took 6 bases from V and 4 from J, leaving 13 bases between them.

The chain combines TRBV4-2 with TRBJ2-7; no firm D call. V shed 0 bases and J shed 1 base, with 7 bases lying between them. This CDR3 is 14 amino acids long. Germline CDR1 is LGHNA and CDR2 is YNFKEQ. The CDR3 reads CASSQEAESYEQYF. In nucleotides, the CDR3 is TGTGCCAGCAGCCAAGAAGCCGAGTCCTACGAGCAGTACTTC.

Comments on this clone: A read error may account for a junction end that differs from germline. The CDR3 bases are TGTTCCAGCAGCTCCACAGGGGGTATGGGGGGTGGCTACACCTTC. This encodes CSSSSTGGMGGGYTF. V is TRBV7-9 and J is TRBJ1-2, with 8 positions matching TRBD1. CDR1 is SEHNR, CDR2 FQNEAQ, per germline (reference sequence). The CDR3 totals 15 residues.

The rearrangement uses TRBV18 and TRBJ1-2, with 8 bases fitting TRBD1. This CDR3 region has 13 residues. Germline V lookup: CDR1 KGHSH, CDR2 LQKENI. With V trimmed by 3 bases and J by 3 bases, 0 bases remained unmatched. The CDR3 region is CASSPDRDYGYTF. DNA of the CDR3: TGTGCCAGCTCACCGGACAGGGACTATGGCTACACCTTC.

The chain carries TRBV10-3 and TRBJ2-7; the match to TRBD2 covers 14 bases. V lost 10 bases and J lost 3; bases outside the gene matches: 5. Germline V gives CDR1 ENHRY, CDR2 SYGVKD. The CDR3 sequence is 14 residues long. The CDR3 loop is CATAGTSGGYEQYF. The CDR3 DNA is TGTGCCACCGCGGGGACTAGCGGGGGCTACGAGCAGTACTTC.

The chain carries TRBV7-2 and TRBJ2-3; 7 bases agree with TRBD2. This CDR3 has 14 residues. Germline V gives CDR1 SGHTA, CDR2 FQGNSA. With 5 bases clipped from V and 3 bases from J, the junction kept 5 bases outside the gene matches. The CDR3 region has the DNA TGTGCCAGCAGCCCAGCGGGGCGTACAGATACGCAGTATTTT. It yields the protein CASSPAGRTDTQYF.

The rearrangement links TRBV7-8 to TRBJ1-2, with a possible D match to TRBD1 (5 bases). V shed 7 bases and J shed 6 bases, with 18 bases lying between them. The CDR3 totals 14 residues. Germline loops: CDR1 SGHVS, CDR2 FQNEAQ. In nucleotides, the CDR3 is TGTGCCAGCACTACAGGCAGGGTTGGCCATGGCTACACCTTC. It specifies CASTTGRVGHGYTF.

The CDR3 coding sequence is TGTGCCAGCTCACCCAAAGGGGGCACTGAAGCTTTCTTT. Amino acid sequence: CASSPKGGTEAFF. The rearrangement links TRBV7-3 to TRBJ1-1, with D possibly being TRBD1 (6 bases). V lost 8 bases and J 4 bases, leaving 14 bases between the germline ends. This CDR3 contains 13 residues. Germline V gene lookup returns CDR1 SGHTA and CDR2 FQGTGA.

This chain joins TRBV10-3 and TRBJ2-7; 13 bases are shared with TRBD2. The V segment lost 2 bases and the J segment 4 bases; nucleotides outside the gene matches: 2. There are 15 residues in the CDR3. Germline loops: CDR1 ENHRY, CDR2 SYGVKD. As DNA, the CDR3 is TGTGCCATCAGTGAGACTAGCGGGGGGGCGTACGAGCAGTACTTC. It yields the protein CAISETSGGAYEQYF.

V usage is TRBV6-1 and J usage is TRBJ2-7; 9 bases line up with TRBD1. The CDR3 extends over 13 amino acids. Germline CDR1 is MNHNS and CDR2 is SASEGT. The V and J ends lost 10 bases and 5 bases, in that order; junction bases with no gene match: 9. The CDR3 loop is CATVRQGENEQYF. The CDR3, as DNA: TGTGCCACCGTCCGACAGGGGGAGAACGAGCAGTACTTC.

The CDR3 nucleotides read TGTGCCAGCAGCGTAGGTGGAGGGGGCAACAATGAGCAGTTCTTC. It translates to CASSVGGGGNNEQFF. The chain couples TRBV9 to TRBJ2-1; D perhaps matches TRBD1 (7 bases). V lost 0 bases, J lost 5 bases, and 12 bases lay in between. The CDR3 spans 15 residues. Looked up from germline, CDR1 is SGDLS and CDR2 is YYNGEE.